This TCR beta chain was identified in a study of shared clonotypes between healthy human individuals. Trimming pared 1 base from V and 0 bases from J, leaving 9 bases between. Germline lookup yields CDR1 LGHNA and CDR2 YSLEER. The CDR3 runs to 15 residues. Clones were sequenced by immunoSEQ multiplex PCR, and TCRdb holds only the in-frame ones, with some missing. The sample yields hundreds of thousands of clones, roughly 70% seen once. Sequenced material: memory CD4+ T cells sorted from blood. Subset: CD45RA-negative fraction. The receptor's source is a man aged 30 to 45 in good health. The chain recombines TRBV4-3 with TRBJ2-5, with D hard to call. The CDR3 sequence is CASSQGLTHQETQYF. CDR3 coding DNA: TGCGCCAGCAGCCAAGGCCTCACCCACCAAGAGACCCAGTACTTC.